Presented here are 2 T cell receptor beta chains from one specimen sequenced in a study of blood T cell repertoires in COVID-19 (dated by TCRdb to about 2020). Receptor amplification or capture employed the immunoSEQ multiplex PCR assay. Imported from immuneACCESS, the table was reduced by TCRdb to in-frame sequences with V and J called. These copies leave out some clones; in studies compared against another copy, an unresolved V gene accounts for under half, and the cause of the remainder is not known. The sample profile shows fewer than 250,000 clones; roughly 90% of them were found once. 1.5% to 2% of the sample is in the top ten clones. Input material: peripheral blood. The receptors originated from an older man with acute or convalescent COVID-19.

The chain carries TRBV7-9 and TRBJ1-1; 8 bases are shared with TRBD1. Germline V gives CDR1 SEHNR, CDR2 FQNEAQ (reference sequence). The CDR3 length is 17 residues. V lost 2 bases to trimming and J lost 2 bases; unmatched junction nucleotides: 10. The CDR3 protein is CASSLIPGQELNTEAFF. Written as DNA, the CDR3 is TGTGCCAGCAGCTTAATCCCGGGACAGGAGCTAAACACTGAAGCTTTCTTT.

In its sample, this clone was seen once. CDR3 nucleotide sequence: TGTGCCACCCGTCCCGGGACAGGGGGCCATTGGGGTGAAAAACTGTTTTTT. This gives the protein CATRPGTGGHWGEKLFF. The V and J genes are TRBV19 and TRBJ1-4; TRBD1 agrees at 12 bases. V trimming: 10 bases; J trimming: 7 bases; junction bases outside the gene matches: 16. This CDR3 is built from 17 residues. Germline lookup yields CDR1 LNHDA and CDR2 SQIVND (reference sequence).